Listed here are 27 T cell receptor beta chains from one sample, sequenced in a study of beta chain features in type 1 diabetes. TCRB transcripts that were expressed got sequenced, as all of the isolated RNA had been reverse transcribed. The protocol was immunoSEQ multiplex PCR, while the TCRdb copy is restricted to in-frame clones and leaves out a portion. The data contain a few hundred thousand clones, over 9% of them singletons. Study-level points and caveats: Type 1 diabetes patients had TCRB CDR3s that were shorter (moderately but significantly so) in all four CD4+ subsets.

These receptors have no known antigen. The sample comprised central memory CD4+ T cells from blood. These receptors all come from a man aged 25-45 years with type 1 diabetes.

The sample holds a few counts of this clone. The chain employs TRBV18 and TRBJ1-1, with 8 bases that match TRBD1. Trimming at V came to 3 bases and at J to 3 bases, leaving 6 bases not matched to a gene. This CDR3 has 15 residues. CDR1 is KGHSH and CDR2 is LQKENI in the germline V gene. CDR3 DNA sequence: TGTGCCAGCTCACCTAGCAAACAGGGGGACACTGAAGCTTTCTTT. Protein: CASSPSKQGDTEAFF.

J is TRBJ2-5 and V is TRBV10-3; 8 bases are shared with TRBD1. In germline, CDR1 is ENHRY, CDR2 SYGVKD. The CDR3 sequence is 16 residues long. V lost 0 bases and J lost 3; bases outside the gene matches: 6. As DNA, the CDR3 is TGTGCCATCAGTGAGTCCTTCAGGGGGCGGGAAGAGACCCAGTACTTC. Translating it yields CAISESFRGREETQYF.

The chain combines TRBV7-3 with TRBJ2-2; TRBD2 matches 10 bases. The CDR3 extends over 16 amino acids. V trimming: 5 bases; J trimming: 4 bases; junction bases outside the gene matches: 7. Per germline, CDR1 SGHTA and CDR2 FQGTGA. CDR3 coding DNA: TGTGCCAGCAGCCCCGCAGGGACTAGCGCCACCGGGGAGCTGTTTTTT. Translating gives CASSPAGTSATGELFF.

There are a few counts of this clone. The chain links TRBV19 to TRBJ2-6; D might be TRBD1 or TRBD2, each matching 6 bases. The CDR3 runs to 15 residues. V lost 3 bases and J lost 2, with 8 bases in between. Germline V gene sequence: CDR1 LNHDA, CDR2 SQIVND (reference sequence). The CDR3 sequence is CASSIGGTGANVLTF. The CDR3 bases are TGTGCCAGTAGTATCGGGGGCACTGGGGCCAACGTCCTGACTTTC.

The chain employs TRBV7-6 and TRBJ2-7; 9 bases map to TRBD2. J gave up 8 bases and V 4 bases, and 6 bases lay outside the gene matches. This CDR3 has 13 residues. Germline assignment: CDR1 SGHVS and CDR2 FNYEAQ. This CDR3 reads CASSSRLAVKQYF. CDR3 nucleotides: TGTGCCAGCAGCTCACGACTAGCGGTGAAGCAGTACTTC.

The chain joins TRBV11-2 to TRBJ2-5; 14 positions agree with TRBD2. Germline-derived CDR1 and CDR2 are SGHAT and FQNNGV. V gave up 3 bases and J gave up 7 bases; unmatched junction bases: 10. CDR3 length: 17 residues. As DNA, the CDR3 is TGTGCCAGCAGCTTTGCACCGGGACTAGCGGGAGAAGGGACCCAGTACTTC. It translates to CASSFAPGLAGEGTQYF.

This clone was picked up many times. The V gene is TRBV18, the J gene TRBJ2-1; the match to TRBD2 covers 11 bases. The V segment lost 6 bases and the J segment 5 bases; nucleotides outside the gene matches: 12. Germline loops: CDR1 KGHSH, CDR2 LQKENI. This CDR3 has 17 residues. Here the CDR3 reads CASSQILAGVFNNEQFF. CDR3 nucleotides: TGTGCCAGCTCCCAGATACTAGCGGGAGTGTTTAACAATGAGCAGTTCTTC.

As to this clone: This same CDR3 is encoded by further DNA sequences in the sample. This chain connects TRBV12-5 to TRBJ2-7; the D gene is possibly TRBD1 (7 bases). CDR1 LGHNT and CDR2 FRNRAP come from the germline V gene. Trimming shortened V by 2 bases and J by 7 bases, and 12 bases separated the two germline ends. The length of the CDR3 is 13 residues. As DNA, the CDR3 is TGTGCTAGTGGTTTGTCAGGGGGGAGGGAGCAGTACTTC. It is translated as CASGLSGGREQYF.

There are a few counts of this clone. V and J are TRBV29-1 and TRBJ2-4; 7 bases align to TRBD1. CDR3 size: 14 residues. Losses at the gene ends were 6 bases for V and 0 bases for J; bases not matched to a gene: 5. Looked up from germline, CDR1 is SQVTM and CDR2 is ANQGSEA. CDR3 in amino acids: CSVTGFGAKNIQYF. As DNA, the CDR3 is TGCAGCGTGACAGGGTTCGGAGCCAAAAACATTCAGTACTTC.

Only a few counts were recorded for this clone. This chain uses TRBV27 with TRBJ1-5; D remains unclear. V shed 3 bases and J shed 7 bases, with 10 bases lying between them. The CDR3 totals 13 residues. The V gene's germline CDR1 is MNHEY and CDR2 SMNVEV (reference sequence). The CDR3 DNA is TGTGCCAGCAGTTTGGGAGGGCGACAGCCCCAGCATTTT. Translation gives CASSLGGRQPQHF.

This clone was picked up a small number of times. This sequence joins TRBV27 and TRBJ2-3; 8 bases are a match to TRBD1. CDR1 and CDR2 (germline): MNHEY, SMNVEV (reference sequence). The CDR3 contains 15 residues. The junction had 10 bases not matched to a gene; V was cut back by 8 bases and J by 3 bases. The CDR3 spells CASAGLTGETDTQYF. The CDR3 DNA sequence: TGTGCCAGCGCCGGTTTGACAGGGGAGACAGATACGCAGTATTTT.

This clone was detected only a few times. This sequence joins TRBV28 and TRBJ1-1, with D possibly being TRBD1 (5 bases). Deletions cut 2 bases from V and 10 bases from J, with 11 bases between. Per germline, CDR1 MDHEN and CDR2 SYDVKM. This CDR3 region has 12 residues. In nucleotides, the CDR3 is TGTGCCAGCAGTTTAGGGACTTACAGAGCTTTCTTT. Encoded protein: CASSLGTYRAFF.

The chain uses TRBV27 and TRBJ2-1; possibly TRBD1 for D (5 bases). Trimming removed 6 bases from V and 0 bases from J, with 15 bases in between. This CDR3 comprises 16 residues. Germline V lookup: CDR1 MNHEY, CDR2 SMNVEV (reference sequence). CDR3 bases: TGTGCCAGCAGGAACTCTCGACAGCTCTCCTACAATGAGCAGTTCTTC. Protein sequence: CASRNSRQLSYNEQFF.

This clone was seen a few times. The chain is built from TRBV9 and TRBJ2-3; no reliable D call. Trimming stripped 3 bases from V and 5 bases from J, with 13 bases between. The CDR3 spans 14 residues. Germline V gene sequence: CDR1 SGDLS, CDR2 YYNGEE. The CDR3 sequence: CASSARRSGDTQYF. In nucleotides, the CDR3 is TGTGCCAGCAGCGCTAGGCGGTCGGGAGATACGCAGTATTTT.

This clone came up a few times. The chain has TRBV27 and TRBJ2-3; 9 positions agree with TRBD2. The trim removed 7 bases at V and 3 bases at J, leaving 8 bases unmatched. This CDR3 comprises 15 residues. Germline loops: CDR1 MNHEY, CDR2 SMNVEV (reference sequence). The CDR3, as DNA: TGTGCCAGCACCCGGGATAGCGGGAGTACAGATACGCAGTATTTT. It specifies CASTRDSGSTDTQYF.

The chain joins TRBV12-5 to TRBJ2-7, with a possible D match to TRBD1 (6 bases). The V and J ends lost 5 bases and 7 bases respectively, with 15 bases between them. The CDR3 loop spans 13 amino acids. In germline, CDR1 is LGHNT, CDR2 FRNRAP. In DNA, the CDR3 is TGTGCTAGTGGTCCTCCTAACGGACAGGAGCAGTACTTC. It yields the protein CASGPPNGQEQYF.

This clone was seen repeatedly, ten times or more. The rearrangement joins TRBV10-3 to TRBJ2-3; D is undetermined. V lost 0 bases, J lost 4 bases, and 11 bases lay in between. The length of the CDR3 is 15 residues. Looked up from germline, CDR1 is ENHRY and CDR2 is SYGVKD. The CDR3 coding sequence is TGTGCCATCAGTGAGTCGACCGGGTTGGCAGATACGCAGTATTTT. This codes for CAISESTGLADTQYF.

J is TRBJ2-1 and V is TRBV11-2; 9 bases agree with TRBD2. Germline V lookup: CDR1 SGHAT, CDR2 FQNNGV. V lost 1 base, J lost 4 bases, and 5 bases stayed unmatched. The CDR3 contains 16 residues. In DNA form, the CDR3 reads TGTGCCAGCAGCTTAGTACGTCTAGCGGGGTACAATGAGCAGTTCTTC. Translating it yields CASSLVRLAGYNEQFF.

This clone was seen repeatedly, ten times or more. The CDR3 DNA reads TGTGCCAGCAGCTCCACAGGGCTGGGCACTGAAGCTTTCTTT. This translates into CASSSTGLGTEAFF. V usage is TRBV28 and J usage is TRBJ1-1, with TRBD1 as a possible D gene (6 bases). The germline V and J ends were trimmed by 6 bases and 4 bases, with 15 bases remaining between them. The germline CDR1 and CDR2 sequences are MDHEN and SYDVKM. The CDR3 consists of 14 residues.

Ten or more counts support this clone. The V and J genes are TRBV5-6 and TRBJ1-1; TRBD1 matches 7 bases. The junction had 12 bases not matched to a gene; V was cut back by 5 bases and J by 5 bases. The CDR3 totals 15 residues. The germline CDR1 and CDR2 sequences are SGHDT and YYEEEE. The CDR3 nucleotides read TGTGCCAGCAGTTCCTTCACAGGGGACTGGACTGAAGCTTTCTTT. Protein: CASSSFTGDWTEAFF.

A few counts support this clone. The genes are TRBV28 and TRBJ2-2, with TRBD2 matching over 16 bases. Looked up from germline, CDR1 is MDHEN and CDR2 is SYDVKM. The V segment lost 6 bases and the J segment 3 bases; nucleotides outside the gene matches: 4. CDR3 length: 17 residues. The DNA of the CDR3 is TGTGCCAGCAGGGGACTAGCGGGAGGGCCCGACACCGGGGAGCTGTTTTTT. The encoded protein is CASRGLAGGPDTGELFF.

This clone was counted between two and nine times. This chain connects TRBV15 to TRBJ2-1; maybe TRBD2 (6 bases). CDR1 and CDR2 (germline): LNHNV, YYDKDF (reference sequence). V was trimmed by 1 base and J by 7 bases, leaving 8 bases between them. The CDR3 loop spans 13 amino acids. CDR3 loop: CATSRGSGNEQFF. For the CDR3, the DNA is TGTGCCACCAGCAGAGGTAGCGGAAATGAGCAGTTCTTC.

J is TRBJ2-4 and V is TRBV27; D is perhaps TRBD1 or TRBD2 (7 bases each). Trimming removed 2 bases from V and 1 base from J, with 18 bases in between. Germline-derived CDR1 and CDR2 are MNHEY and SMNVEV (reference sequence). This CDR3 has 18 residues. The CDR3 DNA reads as TGTGCCAGCAGTTTAACAGCGGGACAGATGAGGGCCAAAAACATTCAGTACTTC. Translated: CASSLTAGQMRAKNIQYF.

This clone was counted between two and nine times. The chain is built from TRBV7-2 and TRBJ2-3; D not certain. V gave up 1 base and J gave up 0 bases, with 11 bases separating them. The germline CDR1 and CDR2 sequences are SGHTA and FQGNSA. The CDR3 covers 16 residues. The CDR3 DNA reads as TGTGCCAGCAGCTTAGGAAGTAGCCCTAGCACAGATACGCAGTATTTT. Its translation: CASSLGSSPSTDTQYF.

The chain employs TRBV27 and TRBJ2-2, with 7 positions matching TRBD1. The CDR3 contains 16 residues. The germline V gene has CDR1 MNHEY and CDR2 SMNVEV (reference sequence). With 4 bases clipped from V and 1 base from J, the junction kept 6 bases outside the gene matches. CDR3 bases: TGTGCCAGCAGTTCAAGGGGGCGCGGGAACACCGGGGAGCTGTTTTTT. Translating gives CASSSRGRGNTGELFF.

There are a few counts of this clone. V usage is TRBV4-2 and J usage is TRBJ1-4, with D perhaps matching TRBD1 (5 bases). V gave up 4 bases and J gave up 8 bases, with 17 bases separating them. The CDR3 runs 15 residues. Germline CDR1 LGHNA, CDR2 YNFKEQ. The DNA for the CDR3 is TGTGCCAGCAGCCGAGAGTGGCAGGGCTCCGAAAAACTGTTTTTT. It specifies CASSREWQGSEKLFF.

CDR3 region: CASMEDRGDTGELFF. The CDR3, as DNA: TGTGCCAGCATGGAAGACAGGGGCGATACCGGGGAGCTGTTTTTT. This rearrangement joins TRBV6-5 to TRBJ2-2; 8 bases map to TRBD1. With V trimmed by 7 bases and J by 5 bases, 9 bases remained unmatched. The V gene's germline CDR1 is MNHEY and CDR2 SVGAGI. This CDR3 region has 15 residues.